The source of this T cell receptor beta chain is a study of blood T cell repertoires in COVID-19. Study-wide background: COVID-19 samples, acute and convalescent, were from the United States, Italy and Spain. T cells, B-cell-depleted T cells, or PBMCs supplied cDNA or gDNA.

V was clipped by 2 bases and J by 2 bases; unmatched bases: 24. The germline gives CDR1 LGHNT, CDR2 FRNRAP. This CDR3 comprises 22 residues. Original processing notes: Estimated nucleated cell counts came from reference gene primer amplification. Profiling relied on immunoSEQ multiplex PCR, and the TCRdb table lists in-frame clones only, not all of them. D and trimming come from the DNA, and the V and J calls and clone size come from that table. The sample includes fewer than 120,000 clones, 70% to 90% of them seen just once. The sequencing sample was made of peripheral blood. This sequence originates from a human donor in a cohort sampled during active COVID-19. V usage is TRBV12-5 and J usage is TRBJ1-5, with TRBD1 identical over 7 bases. DNA for the CDR3: TGTGCTAGTGGTTTGCAGGGGAGGTGGACAGGACACGTCCGCGTGGGCAATCAGCCCCAGCATTTT. It codes for CASGLQGRWTGHVRVGNQPQHF.